The 14 T cell receptor beta chains given below trace back to one sample, sequenced in a study of cytomegalovirus exposure and HLA in healthy donors. The primer mix had 60 Vbeta and 13 Jbeta primers. The repertoire was sequenced with immunoSEQ multiplex PCR; TCRdb's copy has only in-frame clones and lacks some. The top ten hold around a tenth of the sample, which has around 140,000 clones, approximately 82% seen once. The sample comprised PBMCs. These receptors were collected from a woman aged 60 to 75 in good health and CMV-seropositive.

The V gene is TRBV29-1, the J gene TRBJ2-3; D is perhaps TRBD2 (6 bases). Germline V gene sequence: CDR1 SQVTM, CDR2 ANQGSEA. The V gene lost 5 bases and the J gene lost 2 bases, with 17 bases spanning the gap. The CDR3 loop spans 15 amino acids. The DNA for the CDR3 is TGCAGCGTTCGGGGGTTCTCGGTGAACACAGATACGCAGTATTTT. Protein: CSVRGFSVNTDTQYF.

This chain connects TRBV6-6 to TRBJ2-7; D may be TRBD2 (6 bases). The V end was cut by 5 bases, the J end by 6 bases, with 14 bases between. CDR1 is MNHNY and CDR2 is SVGAGI in the germline V gene (reference sequence). There are 13 residues in the CDR3. This CDR3 is CASSGTALGEQYF. The DNA of the CDR3 is TGTGCCAGCAGTGGGACTGCGTTAGGCGAGCAGTACTTC.

The rearrangement uses TRBV19 and TRBJ1-2; 10 nucleotides align to TRBD1. Germline V gene lookup returns CDR1 LNHDA and CDR2 SQIVND (reference sequence). The CDR3 consists of 15 residues. Trimming took 2 bases from V and 8 from J; bases not matched to a gene: 8. Here the CDR3 reads CASSIQPGQGKGYTF. Written as DNA, the CDR3 is TGTGCCAGTAGTATACAACCGGGACAGGGGAAAGGCTACACCTTC. Full variable domain (rest looked up from reference TRBV19 and TRBJ1-2): DGGITQSPKYLFRKEGQNVTLSCEQNLNHDAMYWYRQDPGQGLRLIYYSQIVNDFQKGDIAEGYSVSREKKESFPLTVTSAQKNPTAFYLCASSIQPGQGKGYTFGSGTRLTVV.

This clone occurred a few times. The V call is TRBV6-5, the J call TRBJ1-1, with unresolved D. CDR1 and CDR2 from the germline V gene are MNHEY and SVGAGI. Trimming left V 0 bases short and J 3 bases short, with 8 bases between. The CDR3 runs to 14 residues. CDR3 residues: CASSYSRLHTEAFF. The DNA for the CDR3 is TGTGCCAGCAGTTACTCGAGACTGCACACTGAAGCTTTCTTT.

The chain uses TRBV7-9 and TRBJ2-7, with 11 nucleotides matching TRBD1. With V trimmed by 6 bases and J by 3 bases, 10 bases remained unmatched. CDR3 length equals 16 residues. Germline assignment: CDR1 SEHNR and CDR2 FQNEAQ (reference sequence). CDR3 sequence reads: CASRPTGDRGIYEQYF. CDR3 nucleotides: TGTGCCAGCAGACCGACCGGGGACAGGGGGATCTACGAGCAGTACTTC.

The chain links TRBV5-1 to TRBJ2-5, with D perhaps matching TRBD2 (5 bases). Trimming took 2 bases from V and 5 from J, leaving 13 bases between them. This CDR3 spans 14 amino acids. CDR1 and CDR2 (germline): SGHRS, YFSETQ. The CDR3 DNA follows: TGCGCCAGCAGCTTCGGTTCTAGAGGGGAGACCCAGTACTTC. It codes for CASSFGSRGETQYF. The variable domain in full, with the rest retrieved from reference TRBV5-1 and TRBJ2-5, is KAGVTQTPRYLIKTRGQQVTLSCSPISGHRSVSWYQQTPGQGLQFLFEYFSETQRNKGNFPGRFSGRQFSNSRSEMNVSTLELGDSALYLCASSFGSRGETQYFGPGTRLLVL.

The J gene is TRBJ2-3, the V gene TRBV7-2; D possibly corresponds to TRBD2 (6 bases). V lost 3 bases, J lost 5 bases, and 9 bases lay in between. The CDR3 runs 13 residues. Germline CDR1 SGHTA, CDR2 FQGNSA. This CDR3 is CASSLGGKDTQYF. The CDR3 nucleotides read TGTGCCAGCAGCTTGGGGGGAAAAGATACGCAGTATTTT.

The J gene is TRBJ2-1, the V gene TRBV27, with D perhaps matching TRBD2 (6 bases). The V gene lost 6 bases and the J gene lost 0 bases, with 12 bases spanning the gap. CDR1 is MNHEY and CDR2 is SMNVEV in the germline V gene (reference sequence). This CDR3 comprises 15 residues. CDR3 residues: CASSPGGASYNEQFF. CDR3 bases: TGTGCCAGCAGCCCCGGGGGAGCCTCCTACAATGAGCAGTTCTTC.

The chain links TRBV6-4 to TRBJ2-7; TRBD1 agrees at 12 bases. Looked up from germline, CDR1 is MRHNA and CDR2 is SNTAGT. The CDR3 extends over 14 amino acids. The V and J ends lost 8 bases and 2 bases, in that order; junction bases with no gene match: 4. CDR3 residues: CASPGQGATYEQYF. The CDR3 DNA reads TGTGCCAGCCCGGGACAGGGGGCTACCTACGAGCAGTACTTC.

This rearrangement joins TRBV28 to TRBJ1-4, with D tentatively TRBD1 (5 bases). Trimming pared 2 bases from V and 8 bases from J, leaving 6 bases between. This CDR3 spans 12 amino acids. Germline values: CDR1 MDHEN, CDR2 SYDVKM. The CDR3, as DNA: TGTGCCAGCAGTTTAGCAGGGGAAAAACTGTTTTTT. This codes for CASSLAGEKLFF.

The chain is built from TRBV6-5 and TRBJ2-7; TRBD1 is a possible D gene (7 bases). Looked up from germline, CDR1 is MNHEY and CDR2 is SVGAGI. With 6 bases removed from V and 7 bases from J, the gap between germline ends came to 19 bases. The CDR3 has 14 residues. CDR3 sequence: CASRVSGGLSEQYF. The CDR3 coding sequence is TGTGCCAGCAGGGTTTCAGGGGGGTTGAGTGAGCAGTACTTC.

V gene TRBV6-6 combines with J gene TRBJ2-7, with a tentative D call TRBD1 (5 bases). This CDR3 spans 14 amino acids. In germline, CDR1 is MNHNY, CDR2 SVGAGI (reference sequence). V was shortened by 0 bases and J by 2 bases, with 8 bases between the two germline ends. The CDR3 sequence: CASSYSRAPYEQYF. CDR3 bases: TGTGCCAGCAGTTACTCCAGGGCCCCCTACGAGCAGTACTTC.

This clone showed up just a few times. The V gene is TRBV5-1, the J gene TRBJ2-7; 9 bases agree with TRBD2. The CDR3 totals 13 residues. The J segment lost 3 bases and the V segment lost 4 bases, leaving 2 bases of the junction unmatched. Germline V gene sequence: CDR1 SGHRS, CDR2 YFSETQ. The CDR3 DNA reads TGCGCCAGCAGCCCTAGCGGGGTCTACGAGCAGTACTTC. Protein product: CASSPSGVYEQYF.

This chain uses TRBV6-1 with TRBJ1-3; 9 bases agree with TRBD1. Germline V lookup: CDR1 MNHNS, CDR2 SASEGT. V shed 0 bases, J shed 8 bases, and the junction held 8 bases outside the gene matches. This CDR3 has 16 amino acids. The CDR3, as DNA: TGTGCCAGCAGTGAAGCTTCTTGGGACAGGGACTACACCATATATTTT. Translating it yields CASSEASWDRDYTIYF.